Below are 32 T cell receptor beta chains sequenced from a single sample in a study of STAT5B mutations in CD4+ large granular lymphocyte leukemia. Here immunoSEQ multiplex PCR was the method, and the copy in TCRdb shows in-frame clones only, minus some. The data hold tens of thousands of clones, with roughly 85% observed a single time. Material: CD4+ T cells from blood buffy coats. These receptors all stem from a human donor in good health.

The chain couples TRBV9 to TRBJ2-5; 7 bases agree with TRBD2. The germline gives CDR1 SGDLS, CDR2 YYNGEE. The CDR3 is made up of 16 amino acids. With V trimmed by 0 bases and J by 5 bases, 10 bases remained unmatched. CDR3 amino acids: CASSVEAGVRRETQYF. CDR3 nucleotide sequence: TGTGCCAGCAGCGTAGAGGCGGGAGTAAGGCGGGAGACCCAGTACTTC.

This chain joins TRBV6-5 and TRBJ2-7; D unclear. In germline, CDR1 is MNHEY, CDR2 SVGAGI. Between the trimmed V and J ends, which lost 4 bases and 4 bases, there was a span of 14 bases. CDR3 size: 14 residues. In DNA, the CDR3 is TGTGCCAGCAGTTCCGAACTGGACGGATACGAGCAGTACTTC. It translates to CASSSELDGYEQYF.

The chain is built from TRBV5-6 and TRBJ1-2; the D is unclear. Germline CDR1 reads SGHDT; CDR2 reads YYEEEE. The CDR3 has 14 residues. V lost 0 bases, J lost 7 bases, and 13 bases lay in between. This CDR3 is CASSLGLSASGYTF. The CDR3 nucleotides are TGTGCCAGCAGCTTGGGACTTTCAGCCTCTGGCTACACCTTC. Together with reference TRBV5-6 and TRBJ1-2, the CDR3 gives the full variable domain: DAGVTQSPTHLIKTRGQQVTLRCSPKSGHDTVSWYQQALGQGPQFIFQYYEEEERQRGNFPDRFSGHQFPNYSSELNVNALLLGDSALYLCASSLGLSASGYTFGSGTRLTVV.

The chain has TRBV4-1 and TRBJ2-7; 11 bases align to TRBD2. The germline V gene has CDR1 MGHRA and CDR2 YSYEKL. The CDR3 is 18 amino acids. Trimming took 1 base from V and 1 from J; bases not matched to a gene: 9. CDR3 nucleotide sequence: TGCGCCAGCAGCCAAGGCGGTGCCCTAGCGGGGGGATCCTACGAGCAGTACTTC. This gives the protein CASSQGGALAGGSYEQYF.

This rearrangement joins TRBV5-1 to TRBJ2-3; tentatively, D is TRBD1 or TRBD2 (6 bases each). CDR3 size: 16 residues. V dropped 0 bases and J dropped 2 bases, with 13 bases sitting between them. Per germline, CDR1 SGHRS and CDR2 YFSETQ. CDR3 DNA: TGCGCCAGCAGCTTGGCCGGAGGGGGTCTCACAGATACGCAGTATTTT. Residues: CASSLAGGGLTDTQYF. The variable domain in full, completed from reference TRBV5-1 and TRBJ2-3, reads KAGVTQTPRYLIKTRGQQVTLSCSPISGHRSVSWYQQTPGQGLQFLFEYFSETQRNKGNFPGRFSGRQFSNSRSEMNVSTLELGDSALYLCASSLAGGGLTDTQYFGPGTRLTVL.

This chain uses TRBV20-1 with TRBJ2-3; D call uncertain. Per the germline V gene, CDR1 is DFQATT and CDR2 is SNEGSKA (reference sequence). The CDR3 covers 11 residues. Trimming left V 6 bases short and J 1 base short, with 5 bases between. The CDR3 sequence: CSAIRTDTQYF. In DNA form, the CDR3 reads TGCAGTGCAATACGCACAGATACGCAGTATTTT.

The chain couples TRBV14 to TRBJ1-4; the match to TRBD1 covers 7 bases. V gave up 1 base and J gave up 6 bases; unmatched junction bases: 2. CDR3 length: 14 amino acids. Germline loops: CDR1 SGHDN, CDR2 FVKESK. DNA for the CDR3: TGTGCCAGCAGCCAAGGGGACAGTTATGAAAAACTGTTTTTT. This encodes CASSQGDSYEKLFF.

CDR3 loop: CASSYRETQYF. CDR3 DNA: TGTGCCAGCAGTTACCGCGAGACCCAGTACTTC. The chain carries TRBV6-5 and TRBJ2-5; no definite D call. Germline V gene data show CDR1 as MNHEY and CDR2 as SVGAGI. The CDR3 totals 11 residues. The V end lost 2 bases, the J end lost 5 bases, and 3 bases lay between the germline ends.

This clone has only a few counts. The chain couples TRBV18 to TRBJ2-7, with unresolved D. With 3 bases removed from V and 0 bases from J, the gap between germline ends came to 15 bases. This CDR3 contains 16 residues. Looked up from germline, CDR1 is KGHSH and CDR2 is LQKENI. The CDR3 DNA is TGTGCCAGCTCACCTCCCCGATCGGTGAGCTCCTACGAGCAGTACTTC. It yields the protein CASSPPRSVSSYEQYF.

The chain joins TRBV11-3 to TRBJ2-6; 9 positions match TRBD1. The ends lost 6 bases at V and 12 bases at J; junction bases unmatched: 15. This CDR3 comprises 16 residues. CDR1 is SGHNT and CDR2 is YENEEA in the germline V gene. CDR3 amino acids: CASRPEYRGRTSVLTF. The CDR3, as DNA: TGTGCCAGCAGACCGGAGTACAGGGGGCGGACGAGCGTCCTGACTTTC.

V usage is TRBV5-6 and J usage is TRBJ2-3, with TRBD1 identical over 11 bases. Trimming at V came to 4 bases and at J to 4 bases, leaving 2 bases not matched to a gene. The CDR3 has 14 amino acids. Germline loops: CDR1 SGHDT, CDR2 YYEEEE. The CDR3 here is CASSEGQGADTQYF. CDR3 sequence (DNA): TGTGCCAGCAGCGAGGGACAGGGGGCAGATACGCAGTATTTT.

The rearrangement links TRBV5-6 to TRBJ2-4; possible D gene TRBD1, 6 bases. V was pared by 3 bases and J by 4 bases, with 11 bases between. Germline CDR1 reads SGHDT; CDR2 reads YYEEEE. This CDR3 contains 14 residues. CDR3 sequence (DNA): TGTGCCAGCAGCTCCGGGACACCAAAAAACATTCAGTACTTC. Amino acids: CASSSGTPKNIQYF.

The genes are TRBV6-1 and TRBJ1-2; D might be TRBD1 (5 bases). Deletions cut 8 bases from V and 4 bases from J, with 17 bases between. CDR3 length: 14 residues. The germline V gene encodes CDR1 MNHNS and CDR2 SASEGT. The CDR3 DNA reads as TGTGCCAGCGGGGCATGGGGGTTAAGCTATGGCTACACCTTC. It is translated as CASGAWGLSYGYTF.

The chain couples TRBV5-1 to TRBJ2-7; TRBD1 agrees at 10 bases. The CDR3 covers 16 residues. Germline lookup yields CDR1 SGHRS and CDR2 YFSETQ. Trimming cost V 0 bases and J 7 bases; bases outside gene matches: 10. As DNA, the CDR3 is TGCGCCAGCAGCTTGGCCACCGGGACAGGGGCGGAAGAGCAGTACTTC. It yields the protein CASSLATGTGAEEQYF. The whole variable domain, remainder taken from reference TRBV5-1 and TRBJ2-7, is KAGVTQTPRYLIKTRGQQVTLSCSPISGHRSVSWYQQTPGQGLQFLFEYFSETQRNKGNFPGRFSGRQFSNSRSEMNVSTLELGDSALYLCASSLATGTGAEEQYFGPGTRLTVT.

The rearrangement links TRBV28 to TRBJ2-3; 10 positions agree with TRBD1. The CDR3 spans 17 residues. Unmatched junction bases numbered 7, after V lost 4 bases and J lost 0 bases. Germline V gene lookup returns CDR1 MDHEN and CDR2 SYDVKM. The CDR3 coding sequence is TGTGCCAGCAGTTCTGCCGGACAGGGGGTGAGCACAGATACGCAGTATTTT. Translation gives CASSSAGQGVSTDTQYF.

The genes are TRBV21-1 and TRBJ1-3; TRBD1 is the table's D call and was not checked against the DNA. TRBV21-1 is flagged as a pseudogene. This CDR3 region has 18 residues. Written as DNA, the CDR3 is TGTGCCAGCAGCCCCCGGGACAGGGCCGCTTCGGGGGGAAACACCATATATTTT. It yields the protein CASSPRDRAASGGNTIYF.

The chain has TRBV25-1 and TRBJ2-7; 8 bases align to TRBD1. Germline V gene data show CDR1 as MGHDK and CDR2 as SYGVNS. Trimming took 4 bases from V and 8 from J; bases not matched to a gene: 4. The length of the CDR3 is 12 residues. CDR3 protein: CASSGQGSKQYF. In DNA, the CDR3 is TGTGCCAGCAGTGGACAGGGGTCTAAGCAGTACTTC.

V is TRBV30 and J is TRBJ1-5, with TRBD1 as a possible D gene (5 bases). CDR3 length equals 13 residues. The V end lost 2 bases, the J end lost 13 bases, and 18 bases lay between the germline ends. Germline CDR1 GTSNPN, CDR2 SVGIG (reference sequence). The CDR3 loop reads CAWSKGGDPGQHF. CDR3 DNA: TGTGCCTGGAGTAAAGGAGGGGACCCAGGTCAGCATTTT.

This chain links TRBV9 with TRBJ1-1; D possibly corresponds to TRBD1 (6 bases). Deletions cut 4 bases from V and 4 bases from J, with 20 bases between. This CDR3 region has 16 residues. Germline V gives CDR1 SGDLS, CDR2 YYNGEE. The CDR3 region has the DNA TGTGCCAGCAGCCCCCGGGACATTCAAATTGGCACTGAAGCTTTCTTT. Translating gives CASSPRDIQIGTEAFF.

V gene TRBV19 combines with J gene TRBJ1-1; D ambiguous. Germline V gene lookup returns CDR1 LNHDA and CDR2 SQIVND (reference sequence). V was trimmed by 2 bases and J by 4 bases, leaving 11 bases between them. This CDR3 is built from 14 residues. CDR3 protein: CASSIHEPGTEAFF. Here the CDR3 DNA reads TGTGCCAGTAGTATACACGAACCGGGCACTGAAGCTTTCTTT.

The chain uses TRBV19 and TRBJ1-3; D is uncertain. Trimming stripped 7 bases from V and 4 bases from J, with 14 bases between. Germline values: CDR1 LNHDA, CDR2 SQIVND (reference sequence). This CDR3 has 14 residues. The CDR3 region has the DNA TGTGCCAGTAATCCCGAAGGGCCGGGAAACACCATATATTTT. The encoded protein is CASNPEGPGNTIYF.

The chain carries TRBV7-3 and TRBJ2-1; D may match TRBD1 or TRBD2 (6 bases each). Per the germline V gene, CDR1 is SGHTA and CDR2 is FQGTGA. Trimming stripped 5 bases from V and 10 bases from J, with 12 bases between. The CDR3 sequence is 12 residues long. The CDR3 DNA reads as TGTGCCAGCAGCCAACAGGGAGGCGAGCAGTTCTTC. It codes for CASSQQGGEQFF.

The rearrangement joins TRBV7-6 to TRBJ2-1; 10 bases align to TRBD2. This CDR3 spans 16 amino acids. J was trimmed by 10 bases and V by 1 base; bases with no gene match: 10. CDR1 and CDR2 (germline): SGHVS, FNYEAQ. CDR3 sequence: CASSLGSLAGAWEQFF. DNA for the CDR3: TGTGCCAGCAGCTTAGGATCCCTAGCGGGAGCTTGGGAGCAGTTCTTC.

This chain uses TRBV30 with TRBJ2-7, with 7 bases fitting TRBD2. The germline gives CDR1 GTSNPN, CDR2 SVGIG (reference sequence). The CDR3 is made up of 11 amino acids. V gave up 3 bases and J gave up 9 bases; unmatched junction bases: 5. CDR3 sequence: CAWRRTRGQYF. For the CDR3, the DNA is TGTGCCTGGAGGAGGACTAGGGGGCAGTACTTC.

The chain carries TRBV10-3 and TRBJ1-6; no firm D call. From germline, CDR1 is ENHRY and CDR2 SYGVKD. This CDR3 comprises 13 residues. Between the trimmed V and J ends, which lost 10 bases and 7 bases, there was a span of 14 bases. The CDR3 reads CATGSAENSPLHF. The DNA for the CDR3 is TGTGCCACCGGGAGCGCTGAAAATTCACCCCTCCACTTT.

The V and J genes are TRBV6-6 and TRBJ1-2; 8 bases fit TRBD1. This CDR3 is 15 amino acids long. Germline CDR1 reads MNHNY; CDR2 reads SVGAGI (reference sequence). The junction had 7 bases not matched to a gene; V was cut back by 4 bases and J by 3 bases. The CDR3 bases are TGTGCCAGCAGTTTCGGACAGGGATGGGACTATGGCTACACCTTC. Protein product: CASSFGQGWDYGYTF.

This clone was seen a single time. The chain employs TRBV11-2 and TRBJ2-5; D is possibly TRBD2 (6 bases). Between the trimmed V and J ends, which lost 2 bases and 4 bases, there was a span of 17 bases. This CDR3 comprises 16 residues. CDR1 SGHAT and CDR2 FQNNGV come from the germline V gene. CDR3: CASSLLVLRGRETQYF. CDR3 sequence (DNA): TGTGCCAGCAGCTTATTGGTCCTTCGGGGGAGAGAGACCCAGTACTTC.

In its sample, this clone was seen once. The CDR3 spells CASRTSGAYNEQFF. The CDR3 coding sequence is TGTGCCAGCAGGACTAGCGGGGCCTACAATGAGCAGTTCTTC. This chain links TRBV7-2 with TRBJ2-1; TRBD2 aligns across 11 bases. V dropped 6 bases and J dropped 2; count of bases not matched to a gene: 0. The CDR3 is 14 residues long. CDR1 is SGHTA and CDR2 is FQGNSA in the germline V gene.

The chain links TRBV11-2 to TRBJ2-2, with 9 bases identical to TRBD1. Trimming removed 6 bases from V and 4 bases from J; junction bases left unmatched: 12. The CDR3 loop spans 17 amino acids. Germline V gene sequence: CDR1 SGHAT, CDR2 FQNNGV. As DNA, the CDR3 is TGTGCCAGCAGGAAAGCCCGGGACAGGGTTGTCACCGGGGAGCTGTTTTTT. Translated: CASRKARDRVVTGELFF.

This chain connects TRBV30 to TRBJ2-5; possibly TRBD1 for D (6 bases). V lost 8 bases and J lost 0, with 13 bases in between. The CDR3 is 13 residues long. Looked up from germline, CDR1 is GTSNPN and CDR2 is SVGIG (reference sequence). The CDR3 sequence: CAGSTGHQETQYF. For the CDR3, the DNA is TGTGCCGGATCGACAGGCCACCAAGAGACCCAGTACTTC.

The rearrangement links TRBV5-4 to TRBJ2-1, with D uncertain. V gave up 3 bases and J gave up 1 base, with 11 bases separating them. CDR1 SGHNT and CDR2 YYREEE come from the germline V gene (reference sequence). The CDR3 is 15 residues long. The CDR3 region has the DNA TGTGCCAGCAGCTCCCCGGTGGGGTCCTACAATGAGCAGTTCTTC. Its protein is CASSSPVGSYNEQFF.

This chain joins TRBV11-3 and TRBJ2-7; a possible D gene is TRBD2 (5 bases). The germline V gene has CDR1 SGHNT and CDR2 YENEEA. V was cut by 5 bases and J by 6 bases, with 11 bases left in between. There are 12 residues in the CDR3. In DNA form, the CDR3 reads TGTGCCAGCAGCCCCACGAGGGTCGAGCAGTACTTC. This gives the protein CASSPTRVEQYF.